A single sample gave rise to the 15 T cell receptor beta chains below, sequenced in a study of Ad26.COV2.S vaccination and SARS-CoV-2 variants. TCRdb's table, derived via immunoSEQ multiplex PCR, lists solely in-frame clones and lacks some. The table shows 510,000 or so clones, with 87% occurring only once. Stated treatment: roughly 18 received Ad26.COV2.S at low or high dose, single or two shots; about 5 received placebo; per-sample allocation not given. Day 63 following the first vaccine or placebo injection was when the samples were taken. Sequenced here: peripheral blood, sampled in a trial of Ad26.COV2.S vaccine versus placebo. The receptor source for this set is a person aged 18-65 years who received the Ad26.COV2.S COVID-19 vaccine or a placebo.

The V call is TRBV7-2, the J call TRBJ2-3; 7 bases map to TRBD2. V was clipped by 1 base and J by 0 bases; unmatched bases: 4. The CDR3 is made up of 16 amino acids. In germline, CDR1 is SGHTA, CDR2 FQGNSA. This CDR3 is CASSLDAAGSTDTQYF. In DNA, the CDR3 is TGTGCCAGCAGCTTAGATGCAGCGGGAAGCACAGATACGCAGTATTTT.

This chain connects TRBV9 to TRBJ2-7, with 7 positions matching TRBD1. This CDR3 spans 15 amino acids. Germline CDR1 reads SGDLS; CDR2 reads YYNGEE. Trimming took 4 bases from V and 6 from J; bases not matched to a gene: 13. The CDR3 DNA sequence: TGTGCCAGCAGCCCTGTGACAGGGTCGTTTGGCGAGCAGTACTTC. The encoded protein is CASSPVTGSFGEQYF. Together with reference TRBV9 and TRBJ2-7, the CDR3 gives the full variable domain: DSGVTQTPKHLITATGQRVTLRCSPRSGDLSVYWYQQSLDQGLQFLIQYYNGEERAKGNILERFSAQQFPDLHSELNLSSLELGDSALYFCASSPVTGSFGEQYFGPGTRLTVT.

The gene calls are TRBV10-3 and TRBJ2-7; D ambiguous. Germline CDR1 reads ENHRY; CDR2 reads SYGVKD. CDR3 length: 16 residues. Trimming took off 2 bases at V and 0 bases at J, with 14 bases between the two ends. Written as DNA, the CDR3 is TGTGCCATCAGTGAGACCCTGGCCGATAGCTCCTACGAGCAGTACTTC. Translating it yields CAISETLADSSYEQYF.

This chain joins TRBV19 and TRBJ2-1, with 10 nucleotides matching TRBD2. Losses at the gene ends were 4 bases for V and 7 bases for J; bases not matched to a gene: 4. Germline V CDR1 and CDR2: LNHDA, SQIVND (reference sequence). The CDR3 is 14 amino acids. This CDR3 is CASSTSSGSNEQFF. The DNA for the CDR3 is TGTGCCAGTAGTACGTCTAGCGGGAGTAATGAGCAGTTCTTC.

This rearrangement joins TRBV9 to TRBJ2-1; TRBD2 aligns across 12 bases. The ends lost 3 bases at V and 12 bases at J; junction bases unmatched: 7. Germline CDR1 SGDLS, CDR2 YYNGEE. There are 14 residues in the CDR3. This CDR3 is CASSARLAGVRQFF. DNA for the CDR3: TGTGCCAGCAGCGCCCGACTAGCGGGAGTGAGGCAGTTCTTC.

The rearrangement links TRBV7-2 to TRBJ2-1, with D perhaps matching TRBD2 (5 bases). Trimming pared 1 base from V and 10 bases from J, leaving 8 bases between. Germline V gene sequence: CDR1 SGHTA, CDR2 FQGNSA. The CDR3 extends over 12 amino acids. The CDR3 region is CASSLETGEQFF. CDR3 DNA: TGTGCCAGCAGCTTAGAGACGGGGGAGCAGTTCTTC.

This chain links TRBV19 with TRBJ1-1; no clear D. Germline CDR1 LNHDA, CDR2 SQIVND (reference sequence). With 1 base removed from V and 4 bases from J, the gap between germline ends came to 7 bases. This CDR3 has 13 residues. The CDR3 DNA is TGTGCCAGTAGTATAGGGCCAGGCACTGAAGCTTTCTTT. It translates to CASSIGPGTEAFF. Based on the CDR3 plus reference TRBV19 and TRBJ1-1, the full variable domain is DGGITQSPKYLFRKEGQNVTLSCEQNLNHDAMYWYRQDPGQGLRLIYYSQIVNDFQKGDIAEGYSVSREKKESFPLTVTSAQKNPTAFYLCASSIGPGTEAFFGQGTRLTVV.

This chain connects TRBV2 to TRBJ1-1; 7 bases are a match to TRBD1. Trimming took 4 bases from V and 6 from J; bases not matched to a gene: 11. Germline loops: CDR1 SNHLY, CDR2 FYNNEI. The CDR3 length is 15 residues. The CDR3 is CASSGATGIDAEAFF. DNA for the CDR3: TGTGCCAGCAGTGGAGCGACAGGGATCGATGCTGAAGCTTTCTTT.

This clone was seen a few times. CDR3 residues: CASSPQGSSGNTIYF. CDR3 bases: TGTGCCAGCTCACCGCAGGGGAGTTCTGGAAACACCATATATTTT. The chain links TRBV18 to TRBJ1-3; the D gene is possibly TRBD1 (6 bases). CDR1 KGHSH and CDR2 LQKENI come from the germline V gene. This CDR3 comprises 15 residues. V was pared by 3 bases and J by 1 base, with 10 bases between.

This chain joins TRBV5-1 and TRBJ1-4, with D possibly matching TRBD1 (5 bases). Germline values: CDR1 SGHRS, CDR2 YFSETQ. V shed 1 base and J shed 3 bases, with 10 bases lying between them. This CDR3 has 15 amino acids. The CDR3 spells CASSLWGGSNEKLFF. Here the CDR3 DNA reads TGCGCCAGCAGCTTGTGGGGGGGATCTAATGAAAAACTGTTTTTT.

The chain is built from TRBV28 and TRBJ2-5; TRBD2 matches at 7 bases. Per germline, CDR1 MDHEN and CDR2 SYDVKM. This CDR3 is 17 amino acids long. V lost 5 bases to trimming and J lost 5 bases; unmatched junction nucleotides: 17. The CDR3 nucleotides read TGTGCCAGCAGTGGCGACGGGACTAACCTTGGGGGGGAGACCCAGTACTTC. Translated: CASSGDGTNLGGETQYF.

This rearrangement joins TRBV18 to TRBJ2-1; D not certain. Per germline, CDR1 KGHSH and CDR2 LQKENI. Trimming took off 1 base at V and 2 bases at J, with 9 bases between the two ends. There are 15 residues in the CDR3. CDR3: CASSPLGGPYNEQFF. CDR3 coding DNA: TGTGCCAGCTCACCACTAGGCGGCCCCTACAATGAGCAGTTCTTC.

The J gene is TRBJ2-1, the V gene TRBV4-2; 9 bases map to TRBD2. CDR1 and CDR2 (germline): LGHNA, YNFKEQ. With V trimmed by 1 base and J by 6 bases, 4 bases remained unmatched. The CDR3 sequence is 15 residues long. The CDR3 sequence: CASSQGLADTNEQFF. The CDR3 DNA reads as TGTGCCAGCAGCCAAGGACTAGCGGACACCAATGAGCAGTTCTTC.

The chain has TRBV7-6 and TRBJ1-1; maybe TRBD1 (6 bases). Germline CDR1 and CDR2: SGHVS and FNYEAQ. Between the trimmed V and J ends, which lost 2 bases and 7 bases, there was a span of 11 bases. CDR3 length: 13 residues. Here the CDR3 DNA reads TGTGCCAGCAGCTTAAAGGAGGGGGTTGAAGCTTTCTTT. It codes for CASSLKEGVEAFF.

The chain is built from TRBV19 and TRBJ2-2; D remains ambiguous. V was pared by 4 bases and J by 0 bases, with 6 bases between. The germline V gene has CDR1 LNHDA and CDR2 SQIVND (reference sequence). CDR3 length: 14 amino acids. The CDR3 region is CASSSDTNTGELFF. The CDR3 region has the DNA TGTGCCAGTAGTAGCGACACGAACACCGGGGAGCTGTTTTTT.